This TCR beta chain was sequenced for a study of T cells in Graves' hyperthyroidism and ophthalmopathy. Amplification of TCR beta CDR3 regions was performed using RNA transcripts as template. A first-round RT-PCR of the TCR CDR3 used the HTBI primer set. One entry per CDR3 protein results from TCRdb running MiXCR on the multiplex PCR reads. This table has 600,000 to 800,000 distinct CDR3 sequences, over 35% appearing once. The CDR3 spans 13 residues. V was pared by 8 bases and J by 3 bases, with 4 bases of the junction left unmatched. The TCR comes from a woman in her thirties or forties with Graves' hyperthyroidism. The sample taken for sequencing was blood. The rearrangement joins TRBV12-3 or TRBV12-4 to TRBJ2-5, with 9 positions matching TRBD2. The CDR3 region is CASGGGGEETQYF. DNA for the CDR3: TGTGCCAGCGGGGGCGGGGGGGAAGAGACCCAGTACTTC.